The next 15 T cell receptor beta chains were all read from a single sample in a study of blood T cell repertoires in COVID-19 (dated by TCRdb to 2020 to 2022). Libraries were built with the immunoSEQ multiplex PCR assay. TCRdb provides this immuneACCESS table in a form limited to in-frame rearrangements. Some clones are lacking; in checked studies, under half of them reflect an unresolved V gene, and why the rest are absent is not known. The sample data list some 48,000 clones, and about nine tenths of these were observed just once. The biggest ten clones account for under 6.5% of the sample. The sample taken for sequencing was peripheral blood. The receptors here all came from a man in his 70s with acute or convalescent COVID-19.

The chain couples TRBV11-1 to TRBJ2-1, with 8 nucleotides matching TRBD2. CDR3 length equals 16 residues. Germline CDR1 reads SGHAT; CDR2 reads FQDESV (reference sequence). V lost 7 bases and J lost 7; bases outside the gene matches: 15. CDR3 DNA: TGTGCCAGCACCCACGCGGGGGGCGTTGCTGGGAATGAGCAGTTCTTC. Its protein is CASTHAGGVAGNEQFF.

This clone was counted once. The CDR3 spells CASSQDRLGGARNEQFF. The CDR3 nucleotides are TGTGCCAGCAGCCAAGACCGCCTTGGGGGCGCCAGAAATGAGCAGTTCTTC. This chain uses TRBV3-1 (or the pseudogene TRBV3-2) with TRBJ2-1; D is possibly TRBD1 (6 bases). Trimming stripped 0 bases from V and 7 bases from J, with 19 bases between. The CDR3 covers 17 residues. Germline-derived CDR1 and CDR2 are LGHDT and YNNKEL (reference sequence).

The chain carries TRBV6-2 or TRBV6-3 and TRBJ2-7; 8 bases are shared with TRBD1. Germline lookup yields CDR1 MNHEY and CDR2 SVGEGT. The length of the CDR3 is 15 residues. The V segment lost 5 bases and the J segment 7 bases; nucleotides outside the gene matches: 13. The CDR3: CASSHSRTGKREQYF. CDR3 sequence (DNA): TGTGCCAGCAGTCATTCGAGGACAGGGAAAAGGGAGCAGTACTTC.

This rearrangement joins TRBV7-2 to TRBJ2-5; the D gene is possibly TRBD1 (5 bases). From germline, CDR1 is SGHTA and CDR2 FQGNSA. The CDR3 is 14 amino acids. Trimming pared 2 bases from V and 5 bases from J, leaving 12 bases between. The CDR3: CASSLSGPGETQYF. The CDR3 nucleotides read TGTGCCAGCAGCTTATCCGGGCCAGGGGAGACCCAGTACTTC. Full variable domain (missing parts from reference TRBV7-2 and TRBJ2-5): GAGVSQSPSNKVTEKGKDVELRCDPISGHTALYWYRQSLGQGLEFLIYFQGNSAPDKSGLPSDRFSAERTGGSVSTLTIQRTQQEDSAVYLCASSLSGPGETQYFGPGTRLLVL.

The rearrangement uses TRBV27 and TRBJ2-2; 7 bases align to TRBD2. J was trimmed by 7 bases and V by 1 base; bases with no gene match: 12. Per germline, CDR1 MNHEY and CDR2 SMNVEV (reference sequence). The CDR3 consists of 17 residues. The CDR3 DNA is TGTGCCAGCAGTTTATATTTAGGTGGGGGGGAGCACGGGGAGCTGTTTTTT. It codes for CASSLYLGGGEHGELFF.

The chain has TRBV4-3 and TRBJ1-1; the D gene is possibly TRBD1 (5 bases). Trimming shortened V by 6 bases and J by 5 bases, and 13 bases separated the two germline ends. This CDR3 spans 13 amino acids. From germline, CDR1 is LGHNA and CDR2 YSLEER. CDR3 bases: TGCGCCAGCAGGCTGGGCGGGGGAACTGAAGCTTTCTTT. Protein: CASRLGGGTEAFF.

V usage is TRBV12-3 or TRBV12-4 and J usage is TRBJ1-1; D uncertain. The length of the CDR3 is 13 residues. Trimming took off 3 bases at V and 3 bases at J, with 8 bases between the two ends. The CDR3 spells CASSFAVYTEAFF. The CDR3 DNA sequence: TGTGCCAGCAGTTTTGCAGTATACACTGAAGCTTTCTTT.

The chain joins TRBV7-9 to TRBJ2-5, with D maybe TRBD2 (7 bases). Germline CDR1 SEHNR, CDR2 FQNEAQ (reference sequence). The germline V and J ends were trimmed by 7 bases and 5 bases, with 14 bases remaining between them. The CDR3 runs to 13 residues. The chain's CDR3 is CASTLGGEETQYF. In DNA form, the CDR3 reads TGTGCCAGCACCCTAGGGGGGGAGGAGACCCAGTACTTC.

V and J are TRBV5-1 and TRBJ1-2; TRBD1 agrees at 10 bases. There are 17 residues in the CDR3. The J segment lost 3 bases and the V segment lost 4 bases, leaving 12 bases of the junction unmatched. Germline V gene lookup returns CDR1 SGHRS and CDR2 YFSETQ. The CDR3 sequence: CASSVRDRGRGDYGYTF. In nucleotides, the CDR3 is TGCGCCAGCAGCGTACGGGACAGGGGAAGGGGGGACTATGGCTACACCTTC.

The V call is TRBV7-9, the J call TRBJ2-1; 9 nucleotides line up with TRBD1. CDR3 length: 14 residues. J gave up 4 bases and V 3 bases, and 1 base lay outside the gene matches. CDR1 is SEHNR, CDR2 FQNEAQ, per germline (reference sequence). In DNA, the CDR3 is TGTGCCAGCAGCTTCGGGACAGGGTACAATGAGCAGTTCTTC. Protein product: CASSFGTGYNEQFF.

In its sample, this clone was seen once. The J gene is TRBJ2-7, the V gene TRBV2, with D tentatively TRBD1 (6 bases). The CDR3 sequence is 13 residues long. The germline V and J ends were trimmed by 6 bases and 2 bases, with 11 bases remaining between them. Germline CDR1 reads SNHLY; CDR2 reads FYNNEI. In nucleotides, the CDR3 is TGTGCCAGCAGCCGACAGGAACCCTACGAGCAGTACTTC. This gives the protein CASSRQEPYEQYF.

CDR3 DNA: TGTGCCAGCAGGCCCAGGGGGTACAATGAGCAGTTCTTC. Translation gives CASRPRGYNEQFF. This chain uses TRBV6-5 with TRBJ2-1, with 7 bases fitting TRBD1. Germline trimming cut 6 bases from V and 4 bases from J; bases unmatched to any gene: 3. Germline CDR1 and CDR2: MNHEY and SVGAGI. The CDR3 covers 13 residues.

The chain combines TRBV12-3 or TRBV12-4 with TRBJ2-1; the D gene is possibly TRBD1 (6 bases). The CDR3 runs 13 residues. V dropped 0 bases and J dropped 9 bases, with 9 bases sitting between them. The CDR3 sequence: CASSLATGPEQFF. The CDR3 nucleotides read TGTGCCAGCAGTTTAGCGACAGGACCTGAGCAGTTCTTC.

The CDR3 region has the DNA TGTGCCAGCAGTTCCAGGTACTATGGCTACACCTTC. Its translation is CASSSRYYGYTF. The gene calls are TRBV28 and TRBJ1-2; no clear D. The germline V gene encodes CDR1 MDHEN and CDR2 SYDVKM. CDR3 length: 12 amino acids. V was shortened by 4 bases and J by 3 bases, with 6 bases between the two germline ends.

The chain carries TRBV10-3 and TRBJ1-6; D uncertain. Germline CDR1 and CDR2: ENHRY and SYGVKD. CDR3 size: 14 residues. V was pared by 5 bases and J by 7 bases, with 12 bases between. The CDR3 region is CAISPTTKNSPLHF. CDR3 bases: TGTGCCATCAGTCCTACGACAAAAAATTCACCCCTCCACTTT.